The 26 T cell receptor beta chains below were found in one sample sequenced in a study of blood T cell repertoires in COVID-19. Method: immunoSEQ multiplex PCR; TCRdb's copy keeps in-frame clones and lacks some. The profile covers 110,000 to 150,000 clones, with 78% appearing a single time and approximately 6% taken by the ten largest. Sequencing input: PBMCs or T cells enriched from blood (not recorded which). The origin of the receptors is a woman aged 45-65 years who had recovered from COVID-19.

This rearrangement joins TRBV4-1 to TRBJ2-5; D might be TRBD2 (5 bases). Germline V gene data show CDR1 as MGHRA and CDR2 as YSYEKL. This CDR3 comprises 14 residues. Trimming shortened V by 4 bases and J by 5 bases, and 14 bases separated the two germline ends. CDR3 DNA: TGCGCCAGCAGCCTCACCTATGGGAGCGAGACCCAGTACTTC. It is translated as CASSLTYGSETQYF.

With regard to this clone: A single base separates this from a much larger clone, so it may be a read error. The V gene is TRBV11-2, the J gene TRBJ1-1; 7 bases map to TRBD1. This CDR3 spans 13 amino acids. Germline CDR1 is SGHAT and CDR2 is FQNNGV. V lost 4 bases to trimming and J lost 1 base; unmatched junction nucleotides: 0. The CDR3 sequence: CASSWDRNTEAFF. The CDR3 region has the DNA TGTGCCAGCAGCTGGGACAGGAACACTGAAGCTTTCTTT. The full variable domain, its missing parts supplied by reference TRBV11-2 and TRBJ1-1, is EAGVAQSPRYKIIEKRQSVAFWCNPISGHATLYWYQQILGQGPKLLIQFQNNGVVDDSQLPKDRFSAERLKGVDSTLKIQPAKLEDSAVYLCASSWDRNTEAFFGQGTRLTVV.

The chain has TRBV27 and TRBJ2-1; 9 bases agree with TRBD2. CDR3 size: 15 residues. Germline values: CDR1 MNHEY, CDR2 SMNVEV (reference sequence). Trimming removed 0 bases from V and 8 bases from J; junction bases left unmatched: 5. CDR3 protein: CASSLSAGGLYEQFF. The CDR3 bases are TGTGCCAGCAGTTTATCCGCGGGGGGGCTTTATGAGCAGTTCTTC.

This chain links TRBV20-1 with TRBJ2-7; D might be TRBD2 (5 bases). Germline lookup yields CDR1 DFQATT and CDR2 SNEGSKA (reference sequence). V was pared by 1 base and J by 12 bases, with 13 bases between. The length of the CDR3 is 11 residues. CDR3 sequence (DNA): TGCAGTGCTAGAGGACCTCGGAGGTCGTACTTC. It yields the protein CSARGPRRSYF.

The chain recombines TRBV28 with TRBJ1-2; TRBD1 agrees at 7 bases. V lost 8 bases to trimming and J lost 4 bases; unmatched junction nucleotides: 10. This CDR3 has 14 residues. In germline, CDR1 is MDHEN, CDR2 SYDVKM. Here the CDR3 reads CASGGQLTIYGYTF. CDR3 coding DNA: TGTGCCAGCGGGGGACAGTTAACCATCTATGGCTACACCTTC.

The chain employs TRBV5-6 and TRBJ1-1, with TRBD1 matching 7 bases. V dropped 3 bases and J dropped 8; count of bases not matched to a gene: 4. The germline CDR1 and CDR2 sequences are SGHDT and YYEEEE. There are 12 residues in the CDR3. The CDR3 sequence: CASSWDRQEAFF. CDR3 DNA: TGTGCCAGCAGCTGGGACAGACAAGAAGCTTTCTTT. The full variable domain, completed using reference TRBV5-6 and TRBJ1-1, is DAGVTQSPTHLIKTRGQQVTLRCSPKSGHDTVSWYQQALGQGPQFIFQYYEEEERQRGNFPDRFSGHQFPNYSSELNVNALLLGDSALYLCASSWDRQEAFFGQGTRLTVV.

The chain employs TRBV18 and TRBJ1-1; D is ambiguous. The CDR3 runs to 17 residues. The V end lost 3 bases, the J end lost 0 bases, and 17 bases lay between the germline ends. Per germline, CDR1 KGHSH and CDR2 LQKENI. The CDR3 sequence is CASSPQPSLEMNTEAFF. The CDR3 bases are TGTGCCAGCTCACCCCAACCCTCCCTGGAGATGAACACTGAAGCTTTCTTT.

This clone was seen more than once but under ten times. The chain joins TRBV7-3 to TRBJ1-5; perhaps TRBD1 as D (5 bases). The CDR3 has 16 amino acids. Trimming cost V 6 bases and J 1 base, with 16 bases left between them. Germline V gives CDR1 SGHTA, CDR2 FQGTGA. CDR3: CASSSGTPGSNQPQHF. As DNA, the CDR3 is TGTGCCAGCAGTTCCGGGACTCCGGGCAGCAATCAGCCCCAGCATTTT.

V gene TRBV7-6 combines with J gene TRBJ1-2; D not resolved. The CDR3 has 14 amino acids. From germline, CDR1 is SGHVS and CDR2 FNYEAQ. Trimming shortened V by 5 bases and J by 5 bases, and 15 bases separated the two germline ends. CDR3 protein: CASSPGHTGYGYTF. The CDR3 DNA reads as TGTGCCAGCAGCCCCGGCCACACCGGGTATGGCTACACCTTC.

This clone was detected only a few times. The chain is built from TRBV7-2 and TRBJ1-4; a weak D match, TRBD1 (5 bases). The V end was cut by 5 bases, the J end by 5 bases, with 15 bases between. Germline V CDR1 and CDR2: SGHTA, FQGNSA. The CDR3 consists of 15 residues. CDR3 loop: CASSPTQGANEKLFF. In nucleotides, the CDR3 is TGTGCCAGCAGCCCAACCCAGGGCGCAAATGAAAAACTGTTTTTT.

CDR3 in DNA: TGCGCCAGCCGTGGGAGCAGCCTTAATGAAAAACTGTTTTTT. Translation: CASRGSSLNEKLFF. The genes are TRBV5-1 and TRBJ1-4, with D hard to call. The CDR3 runs 14 residues. Germline CDR1 reads SGHRS; CDR2 reads YFSETQ. V lost 7 bases and J lost 4, with 14 bases in between.

This sequence joins TRBV29-1 and TRBJ2-3, with a tentative D call TRBD1 (5 bases). Germline V gene data show CDR1 as SQVTM and CDR2 as ANQGSEA. The CDR3 is 15 residues long. The ends were cut back, 5 bases at V and 0 bases at J, with 15 bases in the middle. The chain's CDR3 is CSVRQLFTSTDTQYF. Here the CDR3 DNA reads TGCAGCGTTCGACAGTTATTCACTAGCACAGATACGCAGTATTTT.

The chain recombines TRBV28 with TRBJ2-2, with D perhaps matching TRBD2 (6 bases). The CDR3 totals 16 residues. With 5 bases removed from V and 3 bases from J, the gap between germline ends came to 16 bases. The germline CDR1 and CDR2 sequences are MDHEN and SYDVKM. CDR3 protein: CASSAYRGGDTGELFF. The CDR3 DNA sequence: TGTGCCAGCAGTGCCTACCGGGGCGGGGACACCGGGGAGCTGTTTTTT.

V gene TRBV11-2 combines with J gene TRBJ1-2; D might be TRBD1 (6 bases). The CDR3 runs 16 residues. CDR1 and CDR2 (germline): SGHAT, FQNNGV. The V gene lost 0 bases and the J gene lost 0 bases, with 11 bases spanning the gap. CDR3 bases: TGTGCCAGCAGCTTAGACAGACAGGTTACTAACTATGGCTACACCTTC. It is translated as CASSLDRQVTNYGYTF.

The V call is TRBV20-1, the J call TRBJ2-5; TRBD2 agrees at 10 bases. Germline V gene lookup returns CDR1 DFQATT and CDR2 SNEGSKA (reference sequence). With 3 bases clipped from V and 4 bases from J, the junction kept 11 bases outside the gene matches. CDR3 length equals 16 residues. CDR3 loop: CSASATSGSWGETQYF. Written as DNA, the CDR3 is TGCAGTGCTAGTGCGACTAGCGGGTCCTGGGGAGAGACCCAGTACTTC.

This sequence joins TRBV28 and TRBJ1-1; D unclear. Trimming left V 2 bases short and J 11 bases short, with 15 bases between. The V gene's germline CDR1 is MDHEN and CDR2 SYDVKM. This CDR3 is built from 13 residues. The DNA for the CDR3 is TGTGCCAGCAGTTTACGGGTTCGCTTCGACGCTTTCTTT. Translated: CASSLRVRFDAFF.

V gene TRBV14 combines with J gene TRBJ1-2; 7 bases map to TRBD1. The CDR3 is 17 residues long. Germline V gene sequence: CDR1 SGHDN, CDR2 FVKESK. Germline trimming cut 3 bases from V and 0 bases from J; bases unmatched to any gene: 10. CDR3 nucleotide sequence: TGTGCCAGCAGCCACCCCCTGGGGACAGTAGCTAACTATGGCTACACCTTC. It encodes CASSHPLGTVANYGYTF.

CDR3 bases: TGTGCCACTTCGTGGACAGGGGCTGACACCGGGGAGCTGTTTTTT. Protein: CATSWTGADTGELFF. The chain carries TRBV2 and TRBJ2-2, with 9 bases lining up with TRBD1. This CDR3 contains 15 residues. V dropped 10 bases and J dropped 3; count of bases not matched to a gene: 9. The germline V gene encodes CDR1 SNHLY and CDR2 FYNNEI.

The V call is TRBV19, the J call TRBJ1-5; tentatively, D is TRBD1 (6 bases). Germline assignment: CDR1 LNHDA and CDR2 SQIVND (reference sequence). The CDR3 extends over 16 amino acids. Between the trimmed V and J ends, which lost 7 bases and 2 bases, there was a span of 18 bases. This CDR3 is CASTRGGARGNQPQHF. The CDR3 nucleotides read TGTGCCAGTACCCGCGGGGGGGCCCGGGGCAATCAGCCCCAGCATTTT.

Here the CDR3 reads CASSLGVDRTSEQYV. The CDR3 coding sequence is TGTGCCAGCAGCTTGGGGGTGGACAGGACCAGCGAGCAGTACGTC. V and J are TRBV5-8 and TRBJ2-7; 7 nucleotides agree with TRBD1. The CDR3 has 15 amino acids. V was pared by 0 bases and J by 6 bases, with 9 bases of the junction left unmatched. Germline CDR1 and CDR2: SGHTS and YDEGEE.

The genes are TRBV25-1 and TRBJ1-2, with D possibly being TRBD1 (5 bases). Looked up from germline, CDR1 is MGHDK and CDR2 is SYGVNS. V shed 10 bases and J shed 6 bases, with 21 bases lying between them. This CDR3 region has 14 residues. CDR3 sequence: CATSDSGGSNGYTF. The CDR3 DNA is TGTGCCACTTCCGACAGCGGGGGTAGTAATGGCTACACCTTC.

The chain combines TRBV7-2 with TRBJ1-4, with D hard to call. Germline V gene lookup returns CDR1 SGHTA and CDR2 FQGNSA. Trimming cost V 0 bases and J 8 bases, with 7 bases left between them. The CDR3 totals 13 residues. The CDR3 nucleotides are TGTGCCAGCAGCTTAGCCAAGCGGGAAAAACTGTTTTTT. It is translated as CASSLAKREKLFF.

The chain has TRBV10-3 and TRBJ2-1; 9 nucleotides align to TRBD2. Unmatched junction bases numbered 11, after V lost 7 bases and J lost 4 bases. Germline assignment: CDR1 ENHRY and CDR2 SYGVKD. The CDR3 loop spans 16 amino acids. CDR3 sequence (DNA): TGTGCCATCACGGGCGGGGGGGCGGAGAGGTACAATGAGCAGTTCTTC. It specifies CAITGGGAERYNEQFF.

This sequence joins TRBV14 and TRBJ2-3; D not resolved. Trimming shortened V by 2 bases and J by 4 bases, and 13 bases separated the two germline ends. The CDR3 runs to 15 residues. Germline V gene data show CDR1 as SGHDN and CDR2 as FVKESK. The CDR3 loop is CASSQNTRRSDTQYF. In nucleotides, the CDR3 is TGTGCCAGCAGCCAAAATACAAGGAGATCAGATACGCAGTATTTT. Based on the CDR3 plus reference TRBV14 and TRBJ2-3, the full variable domain is EAGVTQFPSHSVIEKGQTVTLRCDPISGHDNLYWYRRVMGKEIKFLLHFVKESKQDESGMPNNRFLAERTGGTYSTLKVQPAELEDSGVYFCASSQNTRRSDTQYFGPGTRLTVL.

This clone showed up just a few times. The V gene is TRBV19, the J gene TRBJ1-2; D possibly corresponds to TRBD1 (5 bases). V lost 3 bases, J lost 6 bases, and 14 bases lay in between. The CDR3 runs 14 residues. The germline V gene has CDR1 LNHDA and CDR2 SQIVND (reference sequence). CDR3 region: CASSMAQGRDGYTF. The CDR3 DNA reads TGTGCCAGTAGTATGGCCCAGGGAAGGGATGGCTACACCTTC.

This chain connects TRBV7-6 to TRBJ1-5; 10 bases align to TRBD1. V was clipped by 1 base and J by 4 bases; unmatched bases: 4. CDR3 size: 16 residues. The V gene's germline CDR1 is SGHVS and CDR2 FNYEAQ. The CDR3 bases are TGTGCCAGCAGCTTAGGGGACAGGGGACTAAATCAGCCCCAGCATTTT. Amino acids: CASSLGDRGLNQPQHF.